The 6 T cell receptor beta chains below were found in one sample sequenced in a study of blood T cell repertoires in COVID-19. Repertoires were generated with immunoSEQ multiplex PCR, while TCRdb's copy carries only in-frame clones and drops some. The repertoire consists of just under 80,000 clones, with 82% occurring once and the leading ten covering 30% to 40%. Input material: peripheral blood. The receptors stem from a woman in her seventies with acute or convalescent COVID-19.

V and J are TRBV4-1 and TRBJ2-1; the match to TRBD1 covers 7 bases. The CDR3 consists of 15 residues. The germline gives CDR1 MGHRA, CDR2 YSYEKL. The V gene end was trimmed by 4 bases and the J gene end by 4 bases; junction bases not matched to a gene: 7. The CDR3 bases are TGCGCCAGCAGCCTCGACAGGGTAGGATACAATGAGCAGTTCTTC. It encodes CASSLDRVGYNEQFF.

This clone has more than one count but fewer than ten. The genes are TRBV5-1 and TRBJ2-2, with 10 bases identical to TRBD1. Germline CDR1 SGHRS, CDR2 YFSETQ. J lost 4 bases, V lost 4 bases, and 10 bases had no gene match. The CDR3 runs 17 residues. The CDR3 protein is CASSLSTGGRSTGELFF. CDR3 nucleotides: TGCGCCAGCAGCCTTTCGACAGGGGGCCGTAGCACCGGGGAGCTGTTTTTT.

For the CDR3, the DNA is TGTGCCAGTAGTGACAGGGGCGGGGGCACTGAAGCTTTCTTT. Translation gives CASSDRGGGTEAFF. This sequence joins TRBV19 and TRBJ1-1; 8 bases match TRBD1. This CDR3 comprises 14 residues. Per germline, CDR1 LNHDA and CDR2 SQIVND (reference sequence). V was clipped by 5 bases and J by 4 bases; unmatched bases: 6.

The V gene is TRBV5-1, the J gene TRBJ2-7; TRBD2 is a possible D gene (6 bases). Germline V lookup: CDR1 SGHRS, CDR2 YFSETQ. CDR3 size: 15 residues. V lost 4 bases, J lost 5 bases, and 19 bases lay in between. The CDR3 DNA sequence: TGCGCCAGCAGCACGGAGCTGGCGGGAATTGACGAGCAGTACTTC. Its translation is CASSTELAGIDEQYF. The variable domain in full, with the rest retrieved from reference TRBV5-1 and TRBJ2-7, is KAGVTQTPRYLIKTRGQQVTLSCSPISGHRSVSWYQQTPGQGLQFLFEYFSETQRNKGNFPGRFSGRQFSNSRSEMNVSTLELGDSALYLCASSTELAGIDEQYFGPGTRLTVT.

The chain is built from TRBV3-1 (or the pseudogene TRBV3-2) and TRBJ1-4; 7 bases are a match to TRBD1. Germline V lookup: CDR1 LGHDT, CDR2 YNNKEL (reference sequence). There are 16 residues in the CDR3. Trimming cost V 1 base and J 8 bases; bases outside gene matches: 10. For the CDR3, the DNA is TGTGCCAGCAGCCAAGTGAATCGACAGGGTGGGGAAAAACTGTTTTTT. Its protein is CASSQVNRQGGEKLFF.

This chain links TRBV6-1 with TRBJ1-2; the match to TRBD1 covers 7 bases. V dropped 3 bases and J dropped 4; count of bases not matched to a gene: 2. Germline values: CDR1 MNHNS, CDR2 SASEGT. CDR3 length equals 13 residues. The CDR3: CASSDAGGYGYTF. DNA for the CDR3: TGTGCCAGCAGTGACGCAGGGGGCTATGGCTACACCTTC.